This section outlines one T cell receptor beta chain sequence together with its context. What this receptor recognizes is not known. One base away there is no much larger clone; base qualities are not given. This sample is part of a study of blood T cell repertoires in COVID-19 (dated by TCRdb to 2018 to 2020). Background for the entire study: The collaborator samples originated in the United States, Italy and Spain and spanned the acute and convalescent phases of COVID-19. The material from the prospective study consisted of cDNA or gDNA derived from T cells, B-cell-depleted T cells, or PBMCs. The dataset comprised deeply sampled blood TCRbeta repertoires from subjects exposed to, actively infected with, or recovered from COVID-19. The repertoires were made available in a free public database intended to serve as a resource for research on the immune response to SARS-CoV-2. Samples were obtained from the ongoing ImmuneRACE study (first 160 participants) and from roughly 1,300 subjects provided by 6 global collaborators. A de-identified subject ID, COVID-19 status, age in years and sex were almost always included in the sample metadata. HLA class I and class II types, where available, came from metadata supplied by the sample provider rather than from assay-based typing. Overall results and qualifications from the work: The amount of clinical and demographic metadata varied by source and participant and was provided uncurated.

Participants in the prospective study were aged roughly 18 to 100 years, lived in more than 20 United States geographic areas, and enrolled through a virtual design. In the prospective study, cohorts were assigned on the basis of participant-reported clinical history obtained from a screening survey and a study questionnaire. For ImmuneRACE Cohort 3, a participant was defined as recovered based on two consecutive negative NP/OP PCR tests, clearance by a healthcare professional, or resolution of symptoms. In the prospective study, mobile phlebotomists collected whole blood, serum and a nasopharyngeal or oropharyngeal swab from each participant. Prospective study participants could optionally give additional blood draws and questionnaires over an approximately two-month period. Prospective study blood samples were shipped either frozen or at room temperature before DNA extraction. The germline V gene sets CDR1 to MDHEN and CDR2 to SYDVKM. The CDR3 goes from the cysteine to the phenylalanine over 13 residues. CDR3 DNA only is kept here, 39 bases in frame from base 1. V is shortened by 6 bases, J by 1 base, and the region joining them spans 9 bases.

The immunoSEQ Assay, a bias-controlled multiplex PCR, was used to amplify TCRbeta CDR3 regions from genomic DNA. From the authors' description of their analysis: Within the assay, amplification of reference gene primers was used to estimate how many nucleated cells each sample contained. Sequence reads were collapsed and filtered to measure the absolute abundance of every unique TCRbeta CDR3 rearrangement. For each sample, productive Simpson clonality was calculated as the square root of Simpson's diversity index across productive rearrangements. Entries here come from immuneACCESS through TCRdb and include only in-frame sequences with V and J called. Some clones fail to appear in such tables; in the studies checked, an unresolved V gene covers under half of the shortfall, and the cause of the remainder is unknown. V, J and clone size derive from that table, while D and trimming were established from the DNA sequence. This sample is represented by some 330,000 clones; 92% of them were singletons. Around a sixth of the sample comes from the top ten.

The sequence links TRBV28 to TRBJ1-1; the D gene remains uncertain. Sample: PBMCs or T cells enriched from blood (not recorded which). This clonotype was sampled from a woman aged 25 to 45 who had recovered from COVID-19. The DNA reads TGTGCCAGCAGCTATAACAGGAACACTGAAGCTTTCTTT. Translated, this is CASSYNRNTEAFF.